Given below is one T cell receptor (beta chain) in context. The antigen this receptor binds is unknown. No per-base quality is available; no much larger clone lies one base away. Thawed unstimulated PBMCs were stained for CD3, CD4 and CD8 and FACS-sorted into CD3+CD4+ and CD3+CD8+ populations. Each of the 8 studied subjects was randomized to immunosuppression withdrawal. Genomic DNA was isolated with the Qiagen DNeasy Blood and Tissue Kit. From the cysteine through the phenylalanine, the CDR3 covers 16 amino acids. CDR3 DNA is the only sequence kept; it has 48 bases, read in frame from the first base. Sequences MNHNY (CDR1) and SVGAGI (CDR2) are obtained from the germline V gene (reference sequence). V trim: 4 bases; J trim: 2 bases; unmatched bases: 11. High-throughput TCRbeta CDR3 sequencing of frozen genomic DNA was performed by immunoSEQ, including PCR amplification, mapping, bias correction and internal controls. As for the original processing: Only productive rearrangements were retained, and each unique TCRbeta sequence was defined by its CDR3 nucleotide sequence together with its V and J gene. For a sequence to be called donor-reactive, it needed a frequency of at least 0.01% and at least 5-fold expansion in CFSE-low cells compared with unstimulated pre-transplant cells. Per-subject minimum frequency thresholds, based on the lowest-template unstimulated sample, ensured at least 90% detection power. Repertoire turnover was measured by Jensen-Shannon divergence between the top 1000 TCRbeta sequences post- and pre-transplant. Changes in detection of donor-reactive sequences were tested with two-sided Fisher's exact tests. TCRdb obtained this table from immuneACCESS and retained in-frame rearrangements with V and J assigned. These tables miss some clones; where compared with another copy, unresolved V genes account for less than half of the shortfall, and the remainder is unexplained. V, J and clone size derive from that table, while D and trimming were established from the DNA sequence. The sample table lists 77,000 or so clones, roughly 80% of them with a count of one. Jointly, the top ten make up approximately 0.73% of the sample.

This record belongs to a study of T cell clones after liver transplantation (dated by TCRdb to the late 2010s). As for the study more broadly: The samples were obtained from ITN030ST, a randomized trial that attempted immunosuppression withdrawal within 2 years after liver transplantation. Donor-reactive T cell clones were identified by TCRbeta sequencing following a pre-transplant mixed lymphocyte reaction and were subsequently tracked in post-transplant blood. Third party-reactive TCRbeta sequences from pre-transplant MLRs were also identified as an antigen-independent comparator for donor-reactive sequences. To count as tolerant, a recipient had to stay completely off immunosuppression for at least one year without liver enzymes climbing beyond twice the upper limit of normal. Of the eight recipients, a few were HCV-positive, while the remaining recipients had been transplanted for non-autoimmune, non-viral indications. Blood samples were collected pre-transplant, then pre-randomization ahead of withdrawal, and finally post-randomization once withdrawal had either been completed or failed. Subjects received no induction therapy and standard immunosuppression until randomization at 12-24 months post-transplant. Of the 8 liver transplant recipients making up the studied cohort, 3 were classified as tolerant and 5 as non-tolerant.

Overall study results and their limits: Since no allograft tissue specimens were available, donor-reactive T cells may have migrated into the graft instead of being deleted. Once repertoire turnover was taken into account, donor-reactive detection showed a significant reduction for CD4 in 7 of 8 subjects and for CD8 in 8 of 8. The decline in donor-reactive sequences exceeded the decline in third party-reactive sequences, suggesting partial antigen-specific deletion that was unrelated to withdrawal success. Low numbers of available donor cells limited the measurable donor-reactive repertoire in a couple of subjects. In 5 of 8 subjects, regardless of tolerance or HCV status, circulating donor-reactive CD4 TCRbeta sequences dropped significantly post-transplant. Conclusions were preliminary, limited by small, heterogeneous patient numbers and non-standardized post-transplant time points.

The receptor's source is a human patient who received a liver transplant. Following a transplant, some T lymphocytes may have been derived from the graft donor. The rearrangement joined TRBV6-6 to TRBJ2-7; 7 bases in the junction line up with TRBD2. This sample comprised CD4+ T cells from blood, obtained 12 months after liver transplant. The sequence in DNA is TGTGCCAGCAGTTCTCAGAGCGGGGTAACACCCTACGAGCAGTACTTC. It encodes CASSSQSGVTPYEQYF.